This TCR beta chain was sequenced during a study of blood T cell repertoires in COVID-19. Study information: Sites across the United States, Italy and Spain contributed samples from acute and convalescent COVID-19.

This CDR3 has 16 residues. From germline, CDR1 is SGHVS and CDR2 FQNEAQ. Trimming took 4 bases from V and 0 from J; bases not matched to a gene: 5. Method: immunoSEQ multiplex PCR; TCRdb's copy keeps in-frame clones and lacks some. This table holds about 140,000 clones, 80% found once. The rearrangement links TRBV7-8 to TRBJ1-4; 7 nucleotides line up with TRBD1. This TCR came from a woman aged 50 to 60 with acute or convalescent COVID-19. Sequenced sample: peripheral blood. CDR3 coding DNA: TGTGCCAGCAGCTCATTCGGACAGGCAACTAATGAAAAACTGTTTTTT. As protein: CASSSFGQATNEKLFF.